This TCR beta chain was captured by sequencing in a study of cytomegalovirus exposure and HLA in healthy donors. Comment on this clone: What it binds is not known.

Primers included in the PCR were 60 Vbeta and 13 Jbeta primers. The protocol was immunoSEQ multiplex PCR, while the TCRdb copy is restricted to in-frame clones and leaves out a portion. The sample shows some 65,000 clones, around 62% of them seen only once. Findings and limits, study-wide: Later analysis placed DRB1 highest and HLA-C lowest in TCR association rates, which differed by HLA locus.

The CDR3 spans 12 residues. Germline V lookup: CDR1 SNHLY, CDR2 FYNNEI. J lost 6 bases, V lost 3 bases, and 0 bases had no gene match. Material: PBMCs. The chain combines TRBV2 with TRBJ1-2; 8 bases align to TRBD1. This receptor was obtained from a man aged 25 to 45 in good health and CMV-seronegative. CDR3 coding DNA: TGTGCCAGCAGTGACAGGGGGCATGGCTACACCTTC. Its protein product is CASSDRGHGYTF.